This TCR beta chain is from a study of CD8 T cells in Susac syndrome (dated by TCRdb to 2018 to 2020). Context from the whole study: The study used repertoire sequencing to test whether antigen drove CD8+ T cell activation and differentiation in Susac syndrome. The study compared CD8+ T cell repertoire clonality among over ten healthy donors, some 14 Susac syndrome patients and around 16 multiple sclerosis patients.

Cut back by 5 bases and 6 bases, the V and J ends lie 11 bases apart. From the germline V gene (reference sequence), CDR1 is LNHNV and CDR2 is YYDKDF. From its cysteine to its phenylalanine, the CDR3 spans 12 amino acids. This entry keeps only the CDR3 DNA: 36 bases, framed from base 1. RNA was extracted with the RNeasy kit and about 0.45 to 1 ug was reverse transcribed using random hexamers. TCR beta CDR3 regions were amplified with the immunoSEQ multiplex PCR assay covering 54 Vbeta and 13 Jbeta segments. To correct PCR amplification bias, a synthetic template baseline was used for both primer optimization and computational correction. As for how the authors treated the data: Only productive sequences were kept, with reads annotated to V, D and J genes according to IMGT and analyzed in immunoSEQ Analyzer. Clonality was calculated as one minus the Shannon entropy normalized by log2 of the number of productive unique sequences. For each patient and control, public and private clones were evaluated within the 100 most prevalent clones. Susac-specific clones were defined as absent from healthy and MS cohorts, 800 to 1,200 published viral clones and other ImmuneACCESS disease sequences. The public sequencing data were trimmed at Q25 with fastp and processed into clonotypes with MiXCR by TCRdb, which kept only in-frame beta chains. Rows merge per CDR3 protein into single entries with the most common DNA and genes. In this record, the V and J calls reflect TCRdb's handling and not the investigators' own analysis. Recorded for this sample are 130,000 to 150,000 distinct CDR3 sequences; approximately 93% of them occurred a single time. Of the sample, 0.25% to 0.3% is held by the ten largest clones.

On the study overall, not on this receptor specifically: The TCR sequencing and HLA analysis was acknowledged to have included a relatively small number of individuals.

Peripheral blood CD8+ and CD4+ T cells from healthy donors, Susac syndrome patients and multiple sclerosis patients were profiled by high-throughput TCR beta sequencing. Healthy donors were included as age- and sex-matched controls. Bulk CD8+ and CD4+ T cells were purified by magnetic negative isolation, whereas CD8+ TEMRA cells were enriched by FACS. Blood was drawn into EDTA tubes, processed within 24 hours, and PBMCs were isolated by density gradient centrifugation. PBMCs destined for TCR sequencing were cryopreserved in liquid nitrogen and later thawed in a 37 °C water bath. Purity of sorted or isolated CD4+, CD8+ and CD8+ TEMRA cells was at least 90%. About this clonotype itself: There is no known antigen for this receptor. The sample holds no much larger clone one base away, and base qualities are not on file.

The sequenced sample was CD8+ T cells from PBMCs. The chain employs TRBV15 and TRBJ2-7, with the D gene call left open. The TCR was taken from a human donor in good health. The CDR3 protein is CATSHRSSEQYF. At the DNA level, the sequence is TGTGCCACCAGCCACCGATCGAGCGAGCAGTACTTC.